This T cell receptor beta chain was profiled in a study of OX40 agonist ivuxolimab in advanced cancers. Study overall: The patients received ivuxolimab by intravenous route every 2 weeks at 0.01 to 10 mg/kg. Study observations and caveats: Some patients without response likewise showed low normalized clonal expansion. Antigens targeted by the expanded peripheral T cells were not determined.

Clones were read by immunoSEQ multiplex PCR, and TCRdb kept only the in-frame ones, dropping some. The sample includes about 43,000 clones, more than 80% of them seen just once. At baseline, cycle 4 day 1, and cycle 7 day 1, blood was sampled. The germline gives CDR1 SGHRS, CDR2 YFSETQ. V dropped 1 base and J dropped 7 bases, with 8 bases sitting between them. The CDR3 length is 12 residues. Only one count was recorded for this clone. Antigen: not known. The TCR sequence derives from an adult with an advanced solid tumor such as melanoma, head and neck, liver or kidney cancer. The specimen comprised CD4+ or CD8+ T cells sorted from blood, sampled in a trial of the OX40 agonist ivuxolimab. This chain links TRBV5-1 with TRBJ1-1; no clear D. The CDR3 loop is CASSLTGVEAFF. The CDR3 region has the DNA TGCGCCAGCAGCTTGACCGGAGTTGAAGCTTTCTTT. The full variable domain, completed using reference TRBV5-1 and TRBJ1-1, is KAGVTQTPRYLIKTRGQQVTLSCSPISGHRSVSWYQQTPGQGLQFLFEYFSETQRNKGNFPGRFSGRQFSNSRSEMNVSTLELGDSALYLCASSLTGVEAFFGQGTRLTVV.